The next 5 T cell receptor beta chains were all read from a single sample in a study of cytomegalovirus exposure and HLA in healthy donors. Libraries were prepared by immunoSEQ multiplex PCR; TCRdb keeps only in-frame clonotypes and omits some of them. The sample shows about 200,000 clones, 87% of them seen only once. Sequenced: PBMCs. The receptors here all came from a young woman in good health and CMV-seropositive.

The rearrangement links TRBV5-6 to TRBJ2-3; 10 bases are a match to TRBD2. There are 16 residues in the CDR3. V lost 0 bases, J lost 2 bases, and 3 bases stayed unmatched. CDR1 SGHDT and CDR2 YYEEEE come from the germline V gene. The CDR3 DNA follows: TGTGCCAGCAGCTTGGCAGCGGGAGGGCCCACAGATACGCAGTATTTT. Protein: CASSLAAGGPTDTQYF.

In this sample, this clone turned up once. CDR3 DNA: TGTGCCAGCAGTTTATCCGGGACAGGGTGGAACACCGGGGAGCTGTTTTTT. Encoded protein: CASSLSGTGWNTGELFF. The V gene is TRBV27, the J gene TRBJ2-2, with 9 bases matching TRBD1. This CDR3 comprises 17 residues. In germline, CDR1 is MNHEY, CDR2 SMNVEV (reference sequence). Trimming removed 0 bases from V and 1 base from J; junction bases left unmatched: 3.

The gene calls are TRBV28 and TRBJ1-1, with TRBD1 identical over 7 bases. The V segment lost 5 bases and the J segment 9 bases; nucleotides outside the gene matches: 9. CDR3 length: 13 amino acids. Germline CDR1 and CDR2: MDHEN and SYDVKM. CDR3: CASSPSGQVKAFF. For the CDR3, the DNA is TGTGCCAGCAGTCCATCAGGACAGGTTAAAGCTTTCTTT.

This CDR3 is CASSIVQGGNYEQYF. The CDR3 DNA reads as TGTGCCAGTAGTATAGTTCAGGGTGGTAACTACGAGCAGTACTTC. The V call is TRBV19, the J call TRBJ2-7; TRBD1 might be the D (5 bases). The V gene's germline CDR1 is LNHDA and CDR2 SQIVND (reference sequence). The CDR3 has 15 residues. Trimming took 1 base from V and 3 from J, leaving 13 bases between them.

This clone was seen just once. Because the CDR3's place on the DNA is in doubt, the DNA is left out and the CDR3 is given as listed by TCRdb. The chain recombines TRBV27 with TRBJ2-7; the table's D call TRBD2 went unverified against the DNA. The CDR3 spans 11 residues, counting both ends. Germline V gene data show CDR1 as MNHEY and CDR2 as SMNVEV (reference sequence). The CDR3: CASSSSDEQYF.